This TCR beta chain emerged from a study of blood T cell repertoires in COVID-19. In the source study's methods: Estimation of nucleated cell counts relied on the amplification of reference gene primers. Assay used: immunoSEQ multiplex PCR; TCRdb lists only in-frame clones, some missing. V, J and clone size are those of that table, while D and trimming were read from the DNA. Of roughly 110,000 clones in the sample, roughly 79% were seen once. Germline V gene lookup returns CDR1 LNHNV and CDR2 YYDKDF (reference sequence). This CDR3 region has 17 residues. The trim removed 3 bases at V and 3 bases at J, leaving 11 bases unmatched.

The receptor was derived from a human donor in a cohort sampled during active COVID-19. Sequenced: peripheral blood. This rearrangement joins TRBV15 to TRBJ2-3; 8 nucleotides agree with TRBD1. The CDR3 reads CATSSRSGQVGTDTQYF. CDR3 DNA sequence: TGTGCCACCAGCAGTCGCTCGGGACAGGTTGGGACAGATACGCAGTATTTT.